This TCR beta chain was identified during a study of Ad26.COV2.S vaccination and SARS-CoV-2 variants. Specified treatment: roughly 20 received Ad26.COV2.S at low or high dose, single or two shots; about 5 received placebo; per-sample allocation not given. Day 63 after the first injection of vaccine or placebo was the sampling time. The repertoire was sequenced with immunoSEQ multiplex PCR; TCRdb's copy has only in-frame clones and lacks some. The sample records hundreds of thousands of clones, more than 80% being singletons. This sequence originates from a person aged 18 to 59 who received the Ad26.COV2.S COVID-19 vaccine or a placebo. Sequenced material: peripheral blood, taken in a trial of Ad26.COV2.S vaccine versus placebo.

This CDR3 reads CASGNQYNEQFF. The CDR3, as DNA: TGTGCTAGTGGTAATCAATACAATGAGCAGTTCTTC. The V gene is TRBV12-5, the J gene TRBJ2-1, with D unclear. The germline V gene encodes CDR1 LGHNT and CDR2 FRNRAP. V was pared by 5 bases and J by 4 bases, with 6 bases between. CDR3 length equals 12 residues.